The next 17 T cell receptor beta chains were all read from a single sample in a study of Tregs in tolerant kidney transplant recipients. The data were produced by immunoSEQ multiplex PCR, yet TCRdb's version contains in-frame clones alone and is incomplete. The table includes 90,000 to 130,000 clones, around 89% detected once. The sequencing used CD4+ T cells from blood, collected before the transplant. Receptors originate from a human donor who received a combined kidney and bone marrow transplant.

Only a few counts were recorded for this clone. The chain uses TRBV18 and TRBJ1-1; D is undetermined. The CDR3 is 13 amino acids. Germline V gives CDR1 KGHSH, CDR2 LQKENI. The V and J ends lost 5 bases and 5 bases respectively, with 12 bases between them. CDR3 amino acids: CASSEGSGTEAFF. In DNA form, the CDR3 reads TGTGCCAGCTCAGAGGGTTCGGGGACTGAAGCTTTCTTT.

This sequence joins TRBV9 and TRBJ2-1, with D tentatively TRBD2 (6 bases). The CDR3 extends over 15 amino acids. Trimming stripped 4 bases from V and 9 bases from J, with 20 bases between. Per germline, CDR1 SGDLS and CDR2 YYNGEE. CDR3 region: CASSPRTPVGGEQFF. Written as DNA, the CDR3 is TGTGCCAGCAGCCCCAGGACCCCCGTCGGGGGTGAGCAGTTCTTC.

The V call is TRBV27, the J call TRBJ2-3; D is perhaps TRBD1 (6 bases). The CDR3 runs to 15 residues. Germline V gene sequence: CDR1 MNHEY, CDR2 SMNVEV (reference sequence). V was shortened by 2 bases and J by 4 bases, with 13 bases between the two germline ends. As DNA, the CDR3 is TGTGCCAGCAGTTTAAGGACAGCCGGACCAGATACGCAGTATTTT. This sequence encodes CASSLRTAGPDTQYF.

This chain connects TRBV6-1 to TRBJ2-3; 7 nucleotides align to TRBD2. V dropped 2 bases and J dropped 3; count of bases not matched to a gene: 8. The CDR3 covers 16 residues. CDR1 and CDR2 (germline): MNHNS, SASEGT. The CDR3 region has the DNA TGTGCCAGCAGTGAAACGGGGGTAGCGGGTACAGATACGCAGTATTTT. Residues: CASSETGVAGTDTQYF.

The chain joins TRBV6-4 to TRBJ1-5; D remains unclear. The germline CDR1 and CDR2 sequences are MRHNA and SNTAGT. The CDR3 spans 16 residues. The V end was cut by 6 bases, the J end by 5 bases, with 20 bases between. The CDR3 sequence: CASRNLLPGCDQPQHF. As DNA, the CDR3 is TGTGCCAGCAGGAACCTCCTCCCGGGGTGCGATCAGCCCCAGCATTTT.

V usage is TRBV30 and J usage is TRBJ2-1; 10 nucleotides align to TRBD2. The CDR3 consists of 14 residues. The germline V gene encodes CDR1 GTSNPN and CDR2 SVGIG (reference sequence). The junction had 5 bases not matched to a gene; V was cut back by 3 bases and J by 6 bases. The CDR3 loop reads CAWRIAGGTNEQFF. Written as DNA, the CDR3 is TGTGCCTGGAGAATAGCGGGAGGTACCAATGAGCAGTTCTTC.

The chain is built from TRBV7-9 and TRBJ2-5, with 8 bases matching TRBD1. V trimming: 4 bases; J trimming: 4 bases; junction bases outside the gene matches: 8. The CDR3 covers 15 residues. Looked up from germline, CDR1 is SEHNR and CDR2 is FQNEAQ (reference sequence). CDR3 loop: CASSSGQGRGETQYF. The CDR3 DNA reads TGTGCCAGCAGCTCCGGACAGGGCAGGGGAGAGACCCAGTACTTC.

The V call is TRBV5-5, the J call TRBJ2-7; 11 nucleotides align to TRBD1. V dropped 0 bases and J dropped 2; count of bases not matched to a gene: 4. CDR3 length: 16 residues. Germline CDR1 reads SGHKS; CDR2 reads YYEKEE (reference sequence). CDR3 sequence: CASSLAPGQGAYEQYF. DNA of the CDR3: TGTGCCAGCAGCTTGGCACCGGGACAGGGGGCCTACGAGCAGTACTTC. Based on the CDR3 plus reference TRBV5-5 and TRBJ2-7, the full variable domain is DAGVTQSPTHLIKTRGQQVTLRCSPISGHKSVSWYQQVLGQGPQFIFQYYEKEERGRGNFPDRFSARQFPNYSSELNVNALLLGDSALYLCASSLAPGQGAYEQYFGPGTRLTVT.

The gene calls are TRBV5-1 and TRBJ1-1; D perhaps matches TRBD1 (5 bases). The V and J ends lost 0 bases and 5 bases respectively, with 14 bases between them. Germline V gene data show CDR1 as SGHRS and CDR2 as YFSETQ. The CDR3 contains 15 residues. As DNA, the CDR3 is TGCGCCAGCAGCTTGGCCGGCAGGGAACGTACTGAAGCTTTCTTT. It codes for CASSLAGRERTEAFF. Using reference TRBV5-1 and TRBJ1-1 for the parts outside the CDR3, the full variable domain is KAGVTQTPRYLIKTRGQQVTLSCSPISGHRSVSWYQQTPGQGLQFLFEYFSETQRNKGNFPGRFSGRQFSNSRSEMNVSTLELGDSALYLCASSLAGRERTEAFFGQGTRLTVV.

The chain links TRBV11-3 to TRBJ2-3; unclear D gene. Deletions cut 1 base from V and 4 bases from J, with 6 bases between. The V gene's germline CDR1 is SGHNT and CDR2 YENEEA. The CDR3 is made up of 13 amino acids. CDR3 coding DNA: TGTGCCAGCAGCTTAGTTGGAGCAGATACGCAGTATTTT. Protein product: CASSLVGADTQYF.

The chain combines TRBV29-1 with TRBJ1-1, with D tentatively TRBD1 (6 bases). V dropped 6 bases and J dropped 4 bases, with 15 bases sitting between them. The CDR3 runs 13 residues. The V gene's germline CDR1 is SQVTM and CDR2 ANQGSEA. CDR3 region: CSVPQGGGTEAFF. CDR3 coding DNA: TGCAGCGTGCCACAGGGTGGTGGCACTGAAGCTTTCTTT.

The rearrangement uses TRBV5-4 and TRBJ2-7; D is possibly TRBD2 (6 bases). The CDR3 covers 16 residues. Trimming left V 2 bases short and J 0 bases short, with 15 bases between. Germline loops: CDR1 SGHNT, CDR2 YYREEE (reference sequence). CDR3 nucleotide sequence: TGTGCCAGCAGCTTAGGGGAAAAGGGAGGCTCCTACGAGCAGTACTTC. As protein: CASSLGEKGGSYEQYF.

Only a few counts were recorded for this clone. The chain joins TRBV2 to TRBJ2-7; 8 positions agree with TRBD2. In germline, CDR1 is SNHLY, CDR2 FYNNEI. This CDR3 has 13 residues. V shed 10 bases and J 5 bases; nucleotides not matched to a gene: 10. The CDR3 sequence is CATTAGGGNEQYF. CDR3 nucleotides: TGTGCCACCACCGCGGGAGGTGGCAACGAGCAGTACTTC.

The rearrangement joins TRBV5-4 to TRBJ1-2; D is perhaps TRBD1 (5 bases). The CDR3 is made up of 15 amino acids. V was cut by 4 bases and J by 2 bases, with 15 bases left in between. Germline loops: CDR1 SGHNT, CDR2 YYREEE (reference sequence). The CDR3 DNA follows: TGTGCCAGCAGCAAGACTTTACCAGGGAACTATGGCTACACCTTC. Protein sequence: CASSKTLPGNYGYTF.

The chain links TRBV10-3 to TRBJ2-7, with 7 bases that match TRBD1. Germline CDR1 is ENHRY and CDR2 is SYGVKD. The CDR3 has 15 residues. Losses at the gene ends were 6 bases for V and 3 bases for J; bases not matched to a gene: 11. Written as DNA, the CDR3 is TGTGCCATCAGAACCACCTCGGGACAGCTCTACGAGCAGTACTTC. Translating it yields CAIRTTSGQLYEQYF.

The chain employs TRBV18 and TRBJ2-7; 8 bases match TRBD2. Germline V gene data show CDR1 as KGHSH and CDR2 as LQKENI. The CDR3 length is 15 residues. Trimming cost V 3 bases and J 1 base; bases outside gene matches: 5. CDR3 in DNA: TGTGCCAGCTCACCCACTAGCGGAAGGTCCTACGAGCAGTACTTC. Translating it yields CASSPTSGRSYEQYF.

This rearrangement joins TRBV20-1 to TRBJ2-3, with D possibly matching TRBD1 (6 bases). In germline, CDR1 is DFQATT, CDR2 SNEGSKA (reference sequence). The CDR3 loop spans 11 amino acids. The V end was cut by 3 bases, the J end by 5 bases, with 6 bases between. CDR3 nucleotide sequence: TGCAGTGCTAGCAGGGGAGATACGCAGTATTTT. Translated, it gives CSASRGDTQYF.